A selection of T cell receptor beta chains follows, all from one sample in a study of spatial heterogeneity in lung cancer. TCRdb used MiXCR to reprocess the 5' RACE reads, holding one entry per CDR3 protein. The sample lists under 150,000 distinct CDR3 sequences, 10% to 12% occurring once. The source was PBMCs, collected at follow-up. These receptors came from a female donor with early-stage non-small cell lung cancer. CDR3s include the opening cysteine and the closing phenylalanine or tryptophan. The D gene is left open where the match is weak. A row's size may be missing; if present it is once, few, many or a size class.

D gene: TRBD1; J gene: TRBJ1-2; clone size: NA; V gene: TRBV7-2; CDR3 DNA: TGTGCCAGCAAGACAGGGCCCTATGGCTACACCTTC; CDR3 protein: CASKTGPYGYTF
D gene: TRBD1; J gene: TRBJ1-2; clone size: NA; V gene: TRBV13; CDR3 DNA: TGTGCCAGCAGCCCAGGACAGGATGACTATGGCTACACCTTC; CDR3 protein: CASSPGQDDYGYTF
D gene: NA; J gene: TRBJ1-2; clone size: few; V gene: TRBV30; CDR3 DNA: TGTGCCTGGAACCGGGACGCCTATGGCTACACCTTC; CDR3 protein: CAWNRDAYGYTF
D gene: TRBD1; J gene: TRBJ1-5; clone size: few; V gene: TRBV6-2/TRBV6-3; CDR3 DNA: TGTGCCAGCAGCCCCCCGTATGGGACAGGGCCCCAACATTTT; CDR3 protein: CASSPPYGTGPQHF
D gene: TRBD2; J gene: TRBJ2-1; clone size: few; V gene: TRBV5-1; CDR3 DNA: TGCGCCAGCAGCATTACTAGCGGAGGAATTTATGAGCAGTTCTTC; CDR3 protein: CASSITSGGIYEQFF
D gene: NA; J gene: TRBJ2-1; clone size: NA; V gene: TRBV3-1; CDR3 DNA: TGTGCCAGCAGCCAACCTAGGGGGACTGCGCAGTTCTTC; CDR3 protein: CASSQPRGTAQFF
D gene: TRBD1; J gene: TRBJ2-1; clone size: few; V gene: TRBV9; CDR3 DNA: TGTGCCAGCAGCCTAGAGGGACAGGGGAACAATGAGCAGTTCTTC; CDR3 protein: CASSLEGQGNNEQFF
D gene: NA; J gene: TRBJ1-1; clone size: few; V gene: TRBV15; CDR3 DNA: TGTGCCACCAGCAGAGATTTTGGGGCGGCCCCTGAAGCTTTCTTT; CDR3 protein: CATSRDFGAAPEAFF
D gene: NA; J gene: TRBJ2-3; clone size: many; V gene: TRBV19; CDR3 DNA: TGTGCCAGTAAGCGAATTGGGTCCAACACAGATACGCAGTATTTT; CDR3 protein: CASKRIGSNTDTQYF
D gene: TRBD1; J gene: TRBJ2-3; clone size: NA; V gene: TRBV6-5; CDR3 DNA: TGTGCCAGCAGGCAGGGGGCGGCCTACACAGATACGCAGTATTTT; CDR3 protein: CASRQGAAYTDTQYF
D gene: TRBD1; J gene: TRBJ2-1; clone size: few; V gene: TRBV18; CDR3 DNA: TGTGCCAGCCGGGCTGGGACAGGGGGCTACAATGAGCAGTTCTTC; CDR3 protein: CASRAGTGGYNEQFF